A single sample is the source of the 9 T cell receptor beta chains below, sequenced in a study of identical twins. TCRdb reprocessed the 5' RACE reads with MiXCR, giving one entry per CDR3 protein. Among approximately 240,000 distinct CDR3 sequences listed, over 11% were seen once. Sequenced: memory (CD45RO+) T cells sorted from blood. These receptors were taken from a woman younger than 35 in good health.

This clonotype has a handful of counts. The chain links TRBV4-3 to TRBJ2-1; D might be TRBD1 (6 bases). Trimming took off 1 base at V and 6 bases at J, with 7 bases between the two ends. Germline-derived CDR1 and CDR2 are LGHNA and YSLEER. The CDR3 contains 13 residues. CDR3 DNA sequence: TGCGCCAGCAGCCAAGTCAGGGGCAATGAGCAGTTCTTC. It is translated as CASSQVRGNEQFF.

The chain uses TRBV6-2 or TRBV6-3 and TRBJ2-3; 8 bases fit TRBD2. Germline trimming cut 3 bases from V and 3 bases from J; bases unmatched to any gene: 5. The germline CDR1 and CDR2 sequences are MNHEY and SVGEGT. CDR3 length equals 15 residues. The DNA for the CDR3 is TGTGCCAGCAGTTATGGTAGCGGGGATACAGATACGCAGTATTTT. This sequence encodes CASSYGSGDTDTQYF.

Only a few counts were recorded for this clonotype. The chain joins TRBV7-2 to TRBJ2-1; no clear D. The CDR3 contains 15 residues. The germline V and J ends were trimmed by 4 bases and 1 base, with 11 bases remaining between them. CDR1 and CDR2 (germline): SGHTA, FQGNSA. Written as DNA, the CDR3 is TGTGCCAGCAGCTACCAACTAATGTCCTACAATGAGCAGTTCTTC. Its translation is CASSYQLMSYNEQFF. The full variable domain, rest sourced from reference TRBV7-2 and TRBJ2-1, is GAGVSQSPSNKVTEKGKDVELRCDPISGHTALYWYRQSLGQGLEFLIYFQGNSAPDKSGLPSDRFSAERTGGSVSTLTIQRTQQEDSAVYLCASSYQLMSYNEQFFGPGTRLTVL.

The V gene is TRBV20-1, the J gene TRBJ2-3; no clear D. This CDR3 region has 12 residues. The V end was cut by 1 base, the J end by 6 bases, with 8 bases between. In germline, CDR1 is DFQATT, CDR2 SNEGSKA (reference sequence). In DNA form, the CDR3 reads TGCAGTGCTAGAGCGGGTCCCGATACGCAGTATTTT. The encoded protein is CSARAGPDTQYF.

The chain couples TRBV27 to TRBJ2-3; D is ambiguous. The CDR3 spans 18 residues. Germline CDR1 MNHEY, CDR2 SMNVEV (reference sequence). V lost 6 bases and J 2 bases, leaving 24 bases between the germline ends. This CDR3 is CASRNPRRAQKNTDTQYF. The CDR3 DNA is TGTGCCAGCAGAAATCCTCGCCGGGCCCAAAAGAACACAGATACGCAGTATTTT.

This clonotype was seen a few times. No DNA is shown, since the ends of the CDR3 on it are uncertain; the CDR3 is the one TCRdb lists. This chain uses TRBV2 with TRBJ1-2. CDR1 is SNHLY, CDR2 FYNNEI, per germline. Both ends counted, the CDR3 spans 13 residues. CDR3 residues: CASILDAGNGYTF.

V is TRBV5-5 and J is TRBJ2-5; 10 bases align to TRBD2. Germline-derived CDR1 and CDR2 are SGHKS and YYEKEE (reference sequence). CDR3 length: 15 amino acids. V dropped 1 base and J dropped 5; count of bases not matched to a gene: 5. DNA for the CDR3: TGTGCCAGCAGCTTGACTAGCGGGGCTCTGGAGACCCAGTACTTC. Protein: CASSLTSGALETQYF.

This clonotype was counted many times. The chain carries TRBV7-9 and TRBJ1-5, with unresolved D. Germline V gene lookup returns CDR1 SEHNR and CDR2 FQNEAQ (reference sequence). The CDR3 runs to 14 residues. Between the trimmed V and J ends, which lost 5 bases and 5 bases, there was a span of 13 bases. The CDR3 region has the DNA TGTGCCAGCAGCCGGGAGTACCGGGATCAGCCCCAGCATTTT. Protein: CASSREYRDQPQHF.

The chain joins TRBV30 to TRBJ2-1, with unresolved D. The CDR3 runs 17 residues. The V end lost 0 bases, the J end lost 2 bases, and 17 bases lay between the germline ends. Germline loops: CDR1 GTSNPN, CDR2 SVGIG (reference sequence). CDR3 nucleotide sequence: TGTGCCTGGAGTGTACCTAAGCCTTTCGCGGCCTACAATGAGCAGTTCTTC. As protein: CAWSVPKPFAAYNEQFF.